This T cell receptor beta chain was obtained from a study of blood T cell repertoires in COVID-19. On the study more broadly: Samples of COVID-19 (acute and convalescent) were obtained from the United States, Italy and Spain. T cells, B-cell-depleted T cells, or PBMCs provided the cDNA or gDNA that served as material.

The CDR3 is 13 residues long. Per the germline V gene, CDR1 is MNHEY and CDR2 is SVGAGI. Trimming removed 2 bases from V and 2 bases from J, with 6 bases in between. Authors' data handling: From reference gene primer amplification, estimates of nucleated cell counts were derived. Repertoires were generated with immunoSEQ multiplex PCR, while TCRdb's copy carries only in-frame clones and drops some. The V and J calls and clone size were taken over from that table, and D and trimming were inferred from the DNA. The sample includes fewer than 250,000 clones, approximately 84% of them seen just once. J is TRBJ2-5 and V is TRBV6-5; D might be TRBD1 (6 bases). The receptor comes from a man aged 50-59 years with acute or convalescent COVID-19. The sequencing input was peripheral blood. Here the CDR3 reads CASSYGQQETQYF. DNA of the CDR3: TGTGCCAGCAGTTACGGACAGCAAGAGACCCAGTACTTC.